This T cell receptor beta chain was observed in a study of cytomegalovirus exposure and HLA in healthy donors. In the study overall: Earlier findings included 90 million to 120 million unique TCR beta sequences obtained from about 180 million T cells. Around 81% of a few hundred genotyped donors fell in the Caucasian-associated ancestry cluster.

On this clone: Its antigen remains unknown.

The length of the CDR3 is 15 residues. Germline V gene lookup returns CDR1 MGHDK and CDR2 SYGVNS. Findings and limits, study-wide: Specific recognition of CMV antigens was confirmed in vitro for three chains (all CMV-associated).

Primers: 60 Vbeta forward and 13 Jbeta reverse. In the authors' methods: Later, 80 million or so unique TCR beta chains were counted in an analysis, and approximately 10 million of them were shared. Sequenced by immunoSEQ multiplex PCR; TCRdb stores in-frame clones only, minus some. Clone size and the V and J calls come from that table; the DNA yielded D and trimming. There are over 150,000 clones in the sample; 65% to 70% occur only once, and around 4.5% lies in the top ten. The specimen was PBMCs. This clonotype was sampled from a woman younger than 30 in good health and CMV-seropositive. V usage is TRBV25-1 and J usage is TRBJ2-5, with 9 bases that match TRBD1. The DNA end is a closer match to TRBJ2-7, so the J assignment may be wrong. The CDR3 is CASSELTGGGYEQYF. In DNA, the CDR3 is TGTGCCAGCAGTGAATTGACAGGGGGAGGCTACGAGCAGTACTTC.